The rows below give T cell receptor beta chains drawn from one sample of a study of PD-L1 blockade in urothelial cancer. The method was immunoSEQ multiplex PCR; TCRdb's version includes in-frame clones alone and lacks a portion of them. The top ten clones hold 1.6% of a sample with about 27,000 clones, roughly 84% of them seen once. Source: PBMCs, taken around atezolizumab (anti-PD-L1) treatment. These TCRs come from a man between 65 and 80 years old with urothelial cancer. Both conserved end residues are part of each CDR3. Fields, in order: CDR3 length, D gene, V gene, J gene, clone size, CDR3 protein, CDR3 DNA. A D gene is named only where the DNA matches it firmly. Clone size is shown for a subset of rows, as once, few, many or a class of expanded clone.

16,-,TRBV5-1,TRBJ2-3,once,CASRPTAVSSTDTQYF,TGCGCCAGCAGACCGACGGCGGTATCAAGCACAGATACGCAGTATTTT
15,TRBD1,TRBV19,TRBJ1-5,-,CASSTGTGGNQPQHF,TGTGCCAGTAGCACAGGGACAGGGGGCAATCAGCCCCAGCATTTT
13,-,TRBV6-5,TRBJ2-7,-,CASSYRSLGEQYF,TGTGCCAGCAGTTACAGGAGTCTTGGGGAGCAGTACTTC
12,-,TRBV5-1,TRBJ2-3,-,CASSLLTDTQYF,TGCGCCAGCAGCCTTCTCACAGATACGCAGTATTTT
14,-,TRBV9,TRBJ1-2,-,CASSVDGTRYGYTF,TGTGCCAGCAGCGTAGACGGGACAAGATATGGCTACACCTTC
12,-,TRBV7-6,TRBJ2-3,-,CASSLPADTQYF,TGTGCCAGCAGCTTACCTGCAGATACGCAGTATTTT
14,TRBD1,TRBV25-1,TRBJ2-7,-,CASSEGAGGNEQYF,TGTGCCAGCAGTGAAGGGGCAGGGGGTAACGAGCAGTACTTC
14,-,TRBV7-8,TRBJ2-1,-,CASSSISDGLGQFF,TGTGCCAGCAGCTCCATTTCTGACGGACTCGGGCAGTTCTTC
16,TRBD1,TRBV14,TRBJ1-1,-,CASSQARTGRNTEAFF,TGTGCCAGCAGCCAAGCCCGGACAGGGAGGAACACTGAAGCTTTCTTT
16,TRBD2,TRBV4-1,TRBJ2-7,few,CASSQDGGTSRSEQYF,TGCGCCAGCAGCCAAGATGGCGGGACTAGTCGGTCCGAGCAGTACTTC
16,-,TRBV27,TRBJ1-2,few,CASSLGGGGTNYGYTF,TGTGCCAGCAGTTTGGGTGGAGGCGGGACTAACTATGGCTACACCTTC
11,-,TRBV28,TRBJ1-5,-,CASSPGQPQHF,TGTGCCAGCAGTCCGGGTCAGCCCCAGCATTTT
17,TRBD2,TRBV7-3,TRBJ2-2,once,CASSPQYGASGTQELFF,TGTGCCAGCAGCCCCCAATACGGGGCTAGCGGGACCCAGGAGCTGTTTTTT
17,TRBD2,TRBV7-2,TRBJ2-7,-,CASSPKTSGRGLYEQYF,TGTGCCAGCAGCCCGAAGACTAGCGGGAGAGGTCTTTACGAGCAGTACTTC
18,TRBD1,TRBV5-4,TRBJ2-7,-,CASSARPGQGAASYEQYF,TGTGCCAGCAGCGCACGCCCAGGACAGGGGGCGGCGTCTTACGAGCAGTACTTC
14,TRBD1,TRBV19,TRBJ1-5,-,CASSIGTGNQPQHF,TGTGCCAGTAGTATAGGGACAGGAAATCAGCCCCAGCATTTT
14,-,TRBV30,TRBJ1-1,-,CAWEGPEGGTEAFF,TGTGCCTGGGAGGGCCCGGAGGGAGGCACTGAAGCTTTCTTT
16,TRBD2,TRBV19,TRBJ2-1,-,CATVTSGRGSYNEQFF,TGTGCCACCGTGACTAGCGGGAGGGGGTCCTACAATGAGCAGTTCTTC
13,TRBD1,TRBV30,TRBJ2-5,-,CAWDRGQVETQYF,TGTGCCTGGGACAGGGGGCAAGTGGAGACCCAGTACTTC
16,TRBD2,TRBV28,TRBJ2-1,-,CASSRGLAGVQNEQFF,TGTGCCAGCAGTCGCGGACTAGCGGGAGTACAAAATGAGCAGTTCTTC
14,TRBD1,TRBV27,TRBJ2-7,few,CASSLRDRGGEQYF,TGTGCCAGCAGTTTAAGGGACAGGGGGGGCGAGCAGTACTTC
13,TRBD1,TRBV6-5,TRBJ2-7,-,CASSFGTAYEQYF,TGTGCCAGCAGTTTCGGGACAGCCTACGAGCAGTACTTC